Sequencing of this TCR beta chain was carried out in a study of CD8 T cells in Susac syndrome. The wider study: Susac syndrome patients were untreated, on corticosteroids with some adding intravenous immunoglobulin, or on intravenous immunoglobulin only. General observations from the study: It was in TEMRA cells and active patients that Susac CD8+ clonal expansion peaked.

This CDR3 comprises 12 residues. Per the germline V gene, CDR1 is SQVTM and CDR2 is ANQGSEA. Trimming left V 4 bases short and J 8 bases short, with 14 bases between. Sequencing of TCR beta was carried out in blood CD8+ and CD4+ T cells. On this clonotype: Antigen: not known.

After extraction with the RNeasy kit, roughly 0.5 to 1 ug of the RNA was reverse transcribed using random hexamers. The authors amplified TCR beta CDR3 across 54 Vbeta and 13 Jbeta using immunoSEQ multiplex PCR. MiXCR was run by TCRdb on the immunoSEQ multiplex PCR reads, yielding one entry per CDR3 protein. Of tens of thousands of distinct CDR3 sequences detected, about 96% appear once; the ten largest clones hold 0.62%. This rearrangement joins TRBV29-1 to TRBJ1-2; D perhaps matches TRBD1 (6 bases). Material for sequencing was CD8+ T cells from PBMCs. This receptor was obtained from a human donor with Susac syndrome. The CDR3 here is CSVGDTLEGYTF. CDR3 in DNA: TGCAGCGTTGGGGACACCCTGGAGGGCTACACCTTC.